This T cell receptor beta chain came from a study of OX40 agonist ivuxolimab in advanced cancers. As to this clone: Its target is unknown.

Broader study findings: There was clonal expansion of CD4+ and CD8+ blood T cells by week 6 at 0.1 to 3.0 mg/kg.

Method: immunoSEQ multiplex PCR; TCRdb's copy keeps in-frame clones and lacks some. The table records 70,000 or so clones, about 90% of them present only once. The sample was CD4+ or CD8+ T cells sorted from blood, taken in a trial of the OX40 agonist ivuxolimab. The TCR comes from an adult with an advanced solid tumor such as melanoma, head and neck, liver or kidney cancer.

This CDR3 is CASRPGQDYEQYF. The CDR3 DNA follows: TGCGCCAGCAGACCGGGACAGGACTACGAGCAGTACTTC. The chain combines TRBV5-1 with TRBJ2-7; 8 nucleotides align to TRBD1. Germline V gene lookup returns CDR1 SGHRS and CDR2 YFSETQ. V shed 5 bases and J 3 bases; nucleotides not matched to a gene: 4. The CDR3 is 13 residues long.